This section outlines one TCR beta chain sequence together with its context. This specimen comes from a study of blood T cell repertoires in COVID-19. Clones were sequenced by immunoSEQ multiplex PCR, and TCRdb holds only the in-frame ones, with some missing. The sample holds a few hundred thousand clones, roughly 82% seen once. Trimming took 5 bases from V and 4 from J; bases not matched to a gene: 4. The CDR3 contains 13 residues. Germline V gene lookup returns CDR1 KGHSH and CDR2 LQKENI. Sequencing was performed on peripheral blood. This TCR was recovered from a woman in her thirties or forties who had recovered from COVID-19. This chain uses TRBV18 with TRBJ1-1; 7 nucleotides agree with TRBD1. CDR3 amino acids: CASSNRGGTEAFF. The CDR3 nucleotides are TGTGCCAGCTCAAACAGGGGAGGCACTGAAGCTTTCTTT.